The clone carrying this TCR beta chain was seen a handful of times. The data were taken from a study of early T cells in non-severe SARS-CoV-2 infection. Attached unique molecular identifiers marked individual cDNA molecules. TCRdb itself ran the 5' RACE reads through MiXCR, one entry per CDR3 protein. The data hold over 80,000 distinct CDR3 sequences, with 11% to 15% observed a single time. Per the germline V gene, CDR1 is SGHVS and CDR2 is FNYEAQ. J gave up 3 bases and V 0 bases, and 4 bases lay outside the gene matches. There are 15 residues in the CDR3. J is TRBJ2-7 and V is TRBV7-6; TRBD2 agrees at 8 bases. The TCR comes from an adult who was a healthcare worker with PCR-confirmed SARS-CoV-2 infection or an uninfected control (not recorded which). Sample: whole blood. This CDR3 is CASSLAAGAVYEQYF. For the CDR3, the DNA is TGTGCCAGCAGCTTAGCAGCGGGGGCTGTCTACGAGCAGTACTTC.